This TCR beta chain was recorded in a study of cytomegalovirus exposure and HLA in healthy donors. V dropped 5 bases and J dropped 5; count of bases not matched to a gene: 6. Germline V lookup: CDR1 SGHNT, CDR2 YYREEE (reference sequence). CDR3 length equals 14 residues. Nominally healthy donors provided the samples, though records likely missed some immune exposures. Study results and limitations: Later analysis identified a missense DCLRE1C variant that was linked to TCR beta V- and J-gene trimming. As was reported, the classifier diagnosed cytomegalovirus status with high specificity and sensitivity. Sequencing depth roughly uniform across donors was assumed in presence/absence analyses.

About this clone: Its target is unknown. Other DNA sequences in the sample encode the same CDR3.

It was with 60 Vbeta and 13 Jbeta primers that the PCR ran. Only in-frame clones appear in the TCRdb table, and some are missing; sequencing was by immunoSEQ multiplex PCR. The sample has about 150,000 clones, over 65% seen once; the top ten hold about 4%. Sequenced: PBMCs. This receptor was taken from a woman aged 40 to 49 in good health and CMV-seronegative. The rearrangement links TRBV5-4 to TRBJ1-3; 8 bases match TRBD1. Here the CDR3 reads CASSLGQGRNTIYF. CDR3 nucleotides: TGTGCCAGCAGTTTAGGACAGGGCCGAAACACCATATATTTT. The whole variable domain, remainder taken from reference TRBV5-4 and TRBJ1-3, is ETGVTQSPTHLIKTRGQQVTLRCSSQSGHNTVSWYQQALGQGPQFIFQYYREEENGRGNFPPRFSGLQFPNYSSELNVNALELDDSALYLCASSLGQGRNTIYFGEGSWLTVV.